These 5 T cell receptor beta chains came from one sample sequenced in a study of T cells in Graves' hyperthyroidism and ophthalmopathy. The TCR beta CDR3 regions underwent amplification using RNA transcripts as the source. An initial round of RT-PCR targeting the TCR CDR3 relied on the HTBI primer set. TCRdb itself ran the multiplex PCR reads through MiXCR, one entry per CDR3 protein. The table shows 550,000 to 700,000 distinct CDR3 sequences, with just over 45% occurring only once. Sequenced material: peripheral blood or thyroid tissue (not recorded which). These TCRs come from an adult woman with Graves' disease, either hyperthyroidism or ophthalmopathy (not recorded which).

This clonotype was recorded once. The V call is TRBV29-1, the J call TRBJ1-3; 11 positions agree with TRBD1. The germline CDR1 and CDR2 sequences are SQVTM and ANQGSEA. This CDR3 has 15 amino acids. The chain's CDR3 is CTLTGTGGSGNTIYF. DNA of the CDR3: TGCACCCTTACCGGGACAGGGGGCTCTGGAAACACCATATATTTT.

The chain links TRBV7-7 to TRBJ2-7; weak D call: TRBD1 (7 bases). The CDR3 runs 13 residues. With 5 bases removed from V and 6 bases from J, the gap between germline ends came to 14 bases. Germline V gives CDR1 SSHAT, CDR2 FNYEAQ (reference sequence). CDR3 region: CASSPRQGGEQYF. The CDR3 nucleotides read TGTGCCAGCAGCCCCCGGCAGGGGGGCGAGCAGTACTTC.

In this sample, this clonotype turned up once. V usage is TRBV2 and J usage is TRBJ1-3; D is unresolved. This CDR3 region has 12 residues. CDR1 is SNHLY, CDR2 FYNNEI, per germline. V shed 7 bases and J shed 8 bases, with 12 bases lying between them. DNA of the CDR3: TGTGCCAGCACATTTAGCGGGGACACCATATATTTT. Protein product: CASTFSGDTIYF.

A note on this clonotype: A clone one base away is much larger, so this may be a read error. The chain is built from TRBV6-1 and TRBJ1-5; 8 bases line up with TRBD1. Germline V CDR1 and CDR2: MNHNS, SASEGT. The CDR3 has 18 amino acids. Trimming at V came to 8 bases and at J to 9 bases, leaving 24 bases not matched to a gene. CDR3 coding DNA: TGTGCCAGCTGCGGTCCCCCTCGCCGGGACAGGCGATGGCCGCCCCAGCATTTT. This sequence encodes CASCGPPRRDRRWPPQHF.

The chain joins TRBV20-1 to TRBJ1-2; D is perhaps TRBD1 (5 bases). The germline V and J ends were trimmed by 3 bases and 3 bases, with 11 bases remaining between them. Germline V CDR1 and CDR2: DFQATT, SNEGSKA (reference sequence). The CDR3 is 13 amino acids. CDR3 nucleotides: TGCAGTGCTAGCCCCCAGGGCTACTATGGCTACACCTTC. Protein product: CSASPQGYYGYTF.